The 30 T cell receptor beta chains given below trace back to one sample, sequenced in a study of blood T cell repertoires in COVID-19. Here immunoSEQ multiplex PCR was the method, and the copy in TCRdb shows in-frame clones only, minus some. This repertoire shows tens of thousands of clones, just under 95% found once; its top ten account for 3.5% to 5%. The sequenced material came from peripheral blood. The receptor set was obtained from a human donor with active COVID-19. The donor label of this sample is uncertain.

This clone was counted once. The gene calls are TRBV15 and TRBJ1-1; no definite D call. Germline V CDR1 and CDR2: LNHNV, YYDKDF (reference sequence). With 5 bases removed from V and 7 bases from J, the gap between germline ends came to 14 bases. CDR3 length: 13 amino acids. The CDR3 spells CATSLETGYEAFF. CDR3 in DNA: TGTGCCACCAGCCTTGAGACGGGTTATGAAGCTTTCTTT.

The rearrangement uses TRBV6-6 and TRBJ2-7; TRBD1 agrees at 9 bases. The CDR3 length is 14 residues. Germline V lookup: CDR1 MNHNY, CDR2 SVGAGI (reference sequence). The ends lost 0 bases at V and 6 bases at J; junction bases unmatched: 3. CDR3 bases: TGTGCCAGCAGTTACTCGGGACAGGGTTCCGAGCAGTACTTC. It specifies CASSYSGQGSEQYF.

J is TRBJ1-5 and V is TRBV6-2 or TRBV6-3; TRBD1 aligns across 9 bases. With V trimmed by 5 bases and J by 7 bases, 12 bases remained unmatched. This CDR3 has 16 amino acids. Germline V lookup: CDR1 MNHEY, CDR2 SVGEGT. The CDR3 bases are TGTGCCAGCAGTACCTTCCCGGGACAGGGAGGACAGCCCCAGCATTTT. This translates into CASSTFPGQGGQPQHF.

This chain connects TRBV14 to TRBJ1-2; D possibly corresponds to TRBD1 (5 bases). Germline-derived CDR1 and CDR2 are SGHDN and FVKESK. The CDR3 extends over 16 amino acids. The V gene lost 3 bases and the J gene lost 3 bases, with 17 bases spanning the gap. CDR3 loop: CASSHGGRRPDYGYTF. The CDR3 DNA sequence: TGTGCCAGCAGCCACGGGGGACGTCGACCCGACTATGGCTACACCTTC.

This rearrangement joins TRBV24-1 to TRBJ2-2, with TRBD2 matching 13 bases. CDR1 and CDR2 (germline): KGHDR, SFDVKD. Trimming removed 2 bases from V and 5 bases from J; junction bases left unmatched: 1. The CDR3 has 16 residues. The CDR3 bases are TGTGCCACCAGTGATTGGACTAGCGGGGGTACCGGGGAGCTGTTTTTT. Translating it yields CATSDWTSGGTGELFF.

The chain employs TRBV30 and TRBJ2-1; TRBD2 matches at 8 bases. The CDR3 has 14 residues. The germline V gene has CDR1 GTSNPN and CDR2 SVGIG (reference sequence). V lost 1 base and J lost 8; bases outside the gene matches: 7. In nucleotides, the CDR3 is TGTGCCTGGAGTGATTTAGCGGGGCAGCATGAGCAGTTCTTC. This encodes CAWSDLAGQHEQFF.

CDR3 in amino acids: CASSPHGADYEQYF. The CDR3 bases are TGTGCCAGCAGTCCCCATGGGGCAGACTACGAGCAGTACTTC. The chain recombines TRBV28 with TRBJ2-7; a possible D gene is TRBD1 (5 bases). CDR1 and CDR2 from the germline V gene are MDHEN and SYDVKM. This CDR3 region has 14 residues. V shed 5 bases and J shed 3 bases, with 14 bases lying between them.

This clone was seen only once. Here the CDR3 reads CASKGGGDTEAFF. The CDR3 bases are TGTGCCTCTAAGGGGGGGGGCGACACTGAAGCTTTCTTT. This sequence joins TRBV10-3 and TRBJ1-1; D is perhaps TRBD1 (6 bases). The CDR3 sequence is 13 residues long. Per germline, CDR1 ENHRY and CDR2 SYGVKD. Trimming stripped 11 bases from V and 3 bases from J, with 16 bases between.

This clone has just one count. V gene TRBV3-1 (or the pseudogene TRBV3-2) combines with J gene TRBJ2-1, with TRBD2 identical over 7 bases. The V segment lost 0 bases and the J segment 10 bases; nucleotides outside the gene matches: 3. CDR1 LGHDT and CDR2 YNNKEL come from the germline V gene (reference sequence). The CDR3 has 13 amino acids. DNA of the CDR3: TGTGCCAGCAGCCAAGAAAGCGGGATCGAGCAGTTCTTC. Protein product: CASSQESGIEQFF.

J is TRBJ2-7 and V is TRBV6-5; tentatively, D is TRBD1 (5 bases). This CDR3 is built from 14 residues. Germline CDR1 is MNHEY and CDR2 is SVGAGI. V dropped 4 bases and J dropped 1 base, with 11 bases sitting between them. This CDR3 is CASSSYRSSYEQYF. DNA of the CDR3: TGTGCCAGCAGTTCCTACAGGTCTTCCTACGAGCAGTACTTC.

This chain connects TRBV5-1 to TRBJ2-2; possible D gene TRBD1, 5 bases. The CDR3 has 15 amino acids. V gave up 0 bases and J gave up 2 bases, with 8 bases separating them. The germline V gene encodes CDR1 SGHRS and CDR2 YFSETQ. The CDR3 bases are TGCGCCAGCAGCTTGGACAGGAGTAACACCGGGGAGCTGTTTTTT. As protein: CASSLDRSNTGELFF.

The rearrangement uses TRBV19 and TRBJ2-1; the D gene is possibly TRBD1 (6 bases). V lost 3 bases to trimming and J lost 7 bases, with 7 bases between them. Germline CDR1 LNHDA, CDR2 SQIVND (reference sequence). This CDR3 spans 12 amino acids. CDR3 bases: TGTGCCAGTAGTATCAGGGGAAATGAGCAGTTCTTC. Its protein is CASSIRGNEQFF.

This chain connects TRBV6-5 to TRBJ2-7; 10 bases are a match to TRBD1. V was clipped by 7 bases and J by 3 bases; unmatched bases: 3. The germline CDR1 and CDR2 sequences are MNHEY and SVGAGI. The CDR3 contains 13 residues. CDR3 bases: TGTGCCAGCAAACGGGACAGGGGCTACGAGCAGTACTTC. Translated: CASKRDRGYEQYF.

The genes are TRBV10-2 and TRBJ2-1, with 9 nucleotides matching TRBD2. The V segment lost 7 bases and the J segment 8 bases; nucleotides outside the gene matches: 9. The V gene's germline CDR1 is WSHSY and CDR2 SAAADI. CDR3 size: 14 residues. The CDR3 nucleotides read TGCGCCAGCAACACAGCGGGGGGTGTTGATGAGCAGTTCTTC. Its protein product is CASNTAGGVDEQFF.

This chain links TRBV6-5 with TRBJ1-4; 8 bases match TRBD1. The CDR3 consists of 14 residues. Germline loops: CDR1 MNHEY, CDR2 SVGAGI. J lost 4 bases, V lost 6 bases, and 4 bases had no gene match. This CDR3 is CASRGTGYNEKLFF. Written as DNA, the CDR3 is TGTGCCAGCAGGGGGACAGGCTATAATGAAAAACTGTTTTTT.

The CDR3 region is CATSDAGLADDYNEQFF. CDR3 DNA sequence: TGTGCCACCAGTGACGCTGGACTAGCGGACGACTACAATGAGCAGTTCTTC. The chain carries TRBV24-1 and TRBJ2-1, with 10 bases aligning to TRBD2. The CDR3 sequence is 17 residues long. Losses at the gene ends were 4 bases for V and 3 bases for J; bases not matched to a gene: 8. Germline CDR1 and CDR2: KGHDR and SFDVKD.

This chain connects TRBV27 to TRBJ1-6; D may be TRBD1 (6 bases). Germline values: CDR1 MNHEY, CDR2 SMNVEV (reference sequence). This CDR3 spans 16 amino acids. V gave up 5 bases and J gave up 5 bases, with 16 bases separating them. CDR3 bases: TGTGCCAGCAGTGATCTCCGGGACAAAAATAATTCACCCCTCCACTTT. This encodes CASSDLRDKNNSPLHF.

The CDR3 spells CASSGAAGRVSLMFF. CDR3 DNA sequence: TGTGCCAGCAGTGGGGCAGCAGGGAGGGTGAGCTTGATGTTTTTT. V gene TRBV2 combines with J gene TRBJ2-2; TRBD2 aligns across 7 bases. CDR1 and CDR2 (germline): SNHLY, FYNNEI. The V gene end was trimmed by 4 bases and the J gene end by 15 bases; junction bases not matched to a gene: 17. CDR3 size: 15 residues.

The DNA of the CDR3 is TGCAGCGTTGAGGACTTGTTGACAGGGAACGGAGGGTTAGCCAAAAACATTCAGTACTTC. This gives the protein CSVEDLLTGNGGLAKNIQYF. The rearrangement joins TRBV29-1 to TRBJ2-4; tentative D call: TRBD1 (7 bases). The V end was cut by 3 bases, the J end by 0 bases, with 27 bases between. This CDR3 is built from 20 residues. The V gene's germline CDR1 is SQVTM and CDR2 ANQGSEA.

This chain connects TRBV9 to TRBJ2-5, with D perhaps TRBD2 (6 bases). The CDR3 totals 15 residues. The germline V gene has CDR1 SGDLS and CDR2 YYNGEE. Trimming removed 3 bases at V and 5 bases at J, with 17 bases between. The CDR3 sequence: CASSATGTRLETQYF. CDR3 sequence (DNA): TGTGCCAGCAGCGCGACTGGGACTCGATTGGAGACCCAGTACTTC.

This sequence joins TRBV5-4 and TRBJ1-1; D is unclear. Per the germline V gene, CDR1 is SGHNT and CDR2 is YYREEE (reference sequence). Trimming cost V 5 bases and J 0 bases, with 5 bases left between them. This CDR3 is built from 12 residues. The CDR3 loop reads CASSLVNTEAFF. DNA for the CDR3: TGTGCCAGCAGTTTAGTGAACACTGAAGCTTTCTTT.

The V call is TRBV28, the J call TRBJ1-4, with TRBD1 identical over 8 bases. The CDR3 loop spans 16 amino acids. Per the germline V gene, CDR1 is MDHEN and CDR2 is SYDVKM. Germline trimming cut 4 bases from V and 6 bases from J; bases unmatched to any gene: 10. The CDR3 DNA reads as TGTGCCAGCAGTTCAGGAGGACAGGGCCAGGATGAAAAACTGTTTTTT. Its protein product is CASSSGGQGQDEKLFF.

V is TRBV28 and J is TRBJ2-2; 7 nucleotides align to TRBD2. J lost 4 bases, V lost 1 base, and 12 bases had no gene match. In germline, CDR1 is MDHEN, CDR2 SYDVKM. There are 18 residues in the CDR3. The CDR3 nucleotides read TGTGCCAGCAGTTTATACCGGACTAGTACATTTCGCACCGGGGAGCTGTTTTTT. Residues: CASSLYRTSTFRTGELFF.

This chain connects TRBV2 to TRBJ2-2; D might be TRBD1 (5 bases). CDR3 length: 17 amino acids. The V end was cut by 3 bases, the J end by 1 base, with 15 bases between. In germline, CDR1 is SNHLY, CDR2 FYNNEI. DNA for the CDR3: TGTGCCAGCAGTGAGTCGGGCAGGGTGTGGAACACCGGGGAGCTGTTTTTT. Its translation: CASSESGRVWNTGELFF.

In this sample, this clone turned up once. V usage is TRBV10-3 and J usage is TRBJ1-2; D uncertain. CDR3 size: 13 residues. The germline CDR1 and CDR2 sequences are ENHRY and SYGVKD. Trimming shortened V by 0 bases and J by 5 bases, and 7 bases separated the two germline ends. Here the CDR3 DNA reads TGTGCCATCAGTGAGTCGGCAGGTTATGGCTACACCTTC. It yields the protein CAISESAGYGYTF.

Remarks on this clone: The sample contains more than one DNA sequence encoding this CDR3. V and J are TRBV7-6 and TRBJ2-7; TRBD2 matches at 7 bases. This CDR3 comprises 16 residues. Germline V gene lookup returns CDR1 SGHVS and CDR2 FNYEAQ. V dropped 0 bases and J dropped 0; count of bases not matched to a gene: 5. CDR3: CASSLASGGVSYEQYF. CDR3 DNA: TGTGCCAGCAGCTTAGCGTCGGGAGGCGTCTCCTACGAGCAGTACTTC. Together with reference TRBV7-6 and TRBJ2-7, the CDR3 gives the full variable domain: GAGVSQSPRYKVTKRGQDVALRCDPISGHVSLYWYRQALGQGPEFLTYFNYEAQQDKSGLPNDRFSAERPEGSISTLTIQRTEQRDSAMYRCASSLASGGVSYEQYFGPGTRLTVT.

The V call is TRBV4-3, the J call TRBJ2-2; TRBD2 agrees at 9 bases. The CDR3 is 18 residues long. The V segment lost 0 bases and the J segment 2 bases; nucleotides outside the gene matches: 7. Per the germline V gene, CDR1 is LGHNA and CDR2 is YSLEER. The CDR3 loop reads CASSQDDGGGANTGELFF. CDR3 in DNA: TGCGCCAGCAGCCAAGATGACGGCGGGGGGGCTAACACCGGGGAGCTGTTTTTT.

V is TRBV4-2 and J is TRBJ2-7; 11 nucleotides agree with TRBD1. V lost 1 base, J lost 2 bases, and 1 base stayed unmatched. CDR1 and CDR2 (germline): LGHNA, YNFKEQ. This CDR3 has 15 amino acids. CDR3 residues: CASSQVGQGAYEQYF. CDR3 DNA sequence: TGTGCCAGCAGCCAAGTGGGACAGGGGGCCTACGAGCAGTACTTC.

This chain's CDR3 is CASSLGPAGSETQYF. CDR3 nucleotide sequence: TGCGCCAGCAGCTTGGGGCCAGCGGGGAGTGAGACCCAGTACTTC. The V call is TRBV5-1, the J call TRBJ2-5; the match to TRBD2 covers 7 bases. The CDR3 covers 15 residues. After removal of 0 bases from V and 5 bases from J, the junction contained 7 bases not matched to a gene. From germline, CDR1 is SGHRS and CDR2 YFSETQ.

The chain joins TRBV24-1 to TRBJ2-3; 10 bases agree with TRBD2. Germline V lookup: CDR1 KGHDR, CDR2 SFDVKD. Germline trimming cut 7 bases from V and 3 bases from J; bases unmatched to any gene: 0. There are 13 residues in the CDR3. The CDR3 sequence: CATRTSGTDTQYF. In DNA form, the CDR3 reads TGTGCCACCAGGACTAGCGGGACAGATACGCAGTATTTT.